This T cell receptor (beta chain) is from a study of blood T cells in healthy people across ages. Whole-study findings and limits: More naive CD4+ cells and higher diversity marked long-lived donors relative to aged donors.

Germline values: CDR1 ENHRY, CDR2 SYGVKD. V was pared by 0 bases and J by 7 bases, with 3 bases of the junction left unmatched. The CDR3 extends over 14 amino acids. This clonotype was seen repeatedly, ten times or more. Its antigen is unknown. Through a sample-barcoded 5' primer and a J-beta primer mix, a second PCR was run for roughly 7 to 12 cycles. In TCRdb, the 5' RACE reads were re-called with MiXCR into one record per CDR3 protein. The table lists hundreds of thousands of distinct CDR3 sequences, just over 55% of them singletons. Isolated PBMCs totaled at least 7 million in each sample. V gene TRBV10-3 combines with J gene TRBJ2-4; 7 nucleotides align to TRBD1. Sequenced material: blood. The TCR comes from a man in his forties in good health. CDR3 region: CAISESQGVNIQYF. The CDR3 region has the DNA TGTGCCATCAGTGAGTCTCAGGGGGTCAACATTCAGTACTTC.